This T cell receptor beta chain is drawn from a study of blood T cell repertoires in COVID-19. At the level of the study: Italy, Spain and the United States were the sources of the convalescent and acute COVID-19 samples. From T cells, B-cell-depleted T cells, or PBMCs came the material, which was cDNA or gDNA.

In the source study's methods: Nucleated cell counts were estimated from reference gene primer amplification. Produced via immunoSEQ multiplex PCR; TCRdb's table is partial and in-frame only. For V, J and clone size, that table is used; D and trimming come from the DNA. This sample has about 11,000 clones, with 85% to 90% found just once. V gave up 5 bases and J gave up 0 bases, with 11 bases separating them. CDR1 and CDR2 (germline): KGHSH, LQKENI. This CDR3 is 15 amino acids long. The rearrangement uses TRBV18 and TRBJ1-3, with TRBD1 as a possible D gene (5 bases). The sequence came from a human donor in a cohort sampled during active COVID-19. Sample: peripheral blood. The CDR3 DNA follows: TGTGCCAGCTCAGCCAGACAGAACTCTGGAAACACCATATATTTT. It is translated as CASSARQNSGNTIYF.